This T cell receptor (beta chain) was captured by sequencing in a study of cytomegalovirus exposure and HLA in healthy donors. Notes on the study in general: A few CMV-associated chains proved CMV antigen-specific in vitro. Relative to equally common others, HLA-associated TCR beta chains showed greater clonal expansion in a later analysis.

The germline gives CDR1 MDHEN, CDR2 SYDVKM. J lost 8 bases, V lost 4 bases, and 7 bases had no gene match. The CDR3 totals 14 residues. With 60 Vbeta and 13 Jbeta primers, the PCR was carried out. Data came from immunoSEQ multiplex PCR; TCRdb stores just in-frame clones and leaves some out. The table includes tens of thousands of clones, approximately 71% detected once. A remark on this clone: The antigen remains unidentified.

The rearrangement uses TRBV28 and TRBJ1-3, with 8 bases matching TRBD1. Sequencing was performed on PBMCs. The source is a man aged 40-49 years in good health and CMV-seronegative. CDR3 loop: CASSSPGGSDTIYF. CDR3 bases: TGTGCCAGCAGTTCGCCAGGGGGCTCGGACACCATATATTTT.